This T cell receptor (beta chain) originates from a study of cytomegalovirus exposure and HLA in healthy donors. Findings of the study overall: HLA allele associations emerged for some 16,000 TCR beta sequences in a later analysis, at 0.05 false discovery rate.

When sampled, the donors appeared nominally healthy, though they likely had unrecorded immune exposures. On this clone itself: Its antigen is not identified.

This CDR3 is 12 amino acids long. Trimming cost V 7 bases and J 0 bases, with 4 bases left between them. CDR1 and CDR2 from the germline V gene are ENHRY and SYGVKD. Primers: 60 Vbeta forward and 13 Jbeta reverse. The table came from immunoSEQ multiplex PCR; TCRdb's copy has only in-frame clones and leaves some out. The sample shows around 44,000 clones, and approximately 6.6% sits with its ten largest clones. This receptor was identified in a male donor in good health and CMV-seropositive. The J gene is TRBJ1-3, the V gene TRBV10-3; D is unresolved. Sequenced input: PBMCs. The CDR3 region is CAITGSGNTIYF. In DNA, the CDR3 is TGTGCCATCACAGGCTCTGGAAACACCATATATTTT.